The sequence of this T cell receptor (beta chain) was determined in a study of blood T cell repertoires in COVID-19. Study-level information: Some COVID-19 samples were acute and others convalescent; all came from the United States, Italy and Spain. The analysed material was cDNA or gDNA that came from T cells, B-cell-depleted T cells, or PBMCs.

Authors' analysis steps: By means of reference gene primer amplification, nucleated cell counts were estimated. Repertoires were generated with immunoSEQ multiplex PCR, while TCRdb's copy carries only in-frame clones and drops some. The V and J calls and clone size are taken from that table; D and trimming were inferred from the DNA. There are fewer than 60,000 clones in the sample; around 90% occur only once, and roughly a fifth lies in the top ten. The CDR3 is 13 amino acids. Trimming stripped 7 bases from V and 0 bases from J, with 10 bases between. Germline assignment: CDR1 SGHRS and CDR2 YFSETQ.

The TCR sequence derives from a human donor in a cohort sampled during active COVID-19. The rearrangement links TRBV5-1 to TRBJ1-1; D possibly corresponds to TRBD1 (5 bases). Sequenced material: peripheral blood. CDR3 bases: TGCGCCAGCTCGGAAGGGGTGAACACTGAAGCTTTCTTT. It translates to CASSEGVNTEAFF.